This entry lists 27 T cell receptor beta chains sequenced from one sample in a study of a mutant IDH1 vaccine in newly diagnosed glioma. Time point: week 47, end of study. Every single dose of the vaccine, 300 ug of mutant IDH1 20-mer peptide, came with topical imiquimod. Some clones are missing from TCRdb's copy, which holds only in-frame ones; the method was immunoSEQ multiplex PCR. The sample carries over 30,000 clones, approximately 90% recorded once. The antigens of these receptors remain unknown. This sample comprised PBMCs, obtained from a glioma patient whose treatment included an IDH1 peptide vaccine. These receptors all stem from a woman aged 40 to 50 with glioma.

V usage is TRBV4-1 and J usage is TRBJ1-2; D unresolved. There are 16 residues in the CDR3. Per germline, CDR1 MGHRA and CDR2 YSYEKL. V lost 0 bases and J 2 bases, leaving 13 bases between the germline ends. CDR3 protein: CASSQDLRQENYGYTF. CDR3 coding DNA: TGCGCCAGCAGCCAAGATCTTAGGCAGGAAAACTATGGCTACACCTTC.

The chain employs TRBV5-4 and TRBJ1-2, with 7 bases matching TRBD1. Germline V CDR1 and CDR2: SGHNT, YYREEE (reference sequence). Losses at the gene ends were 5 bases for V and 2 bases for J; bases not matched to a gene: 15. This CDR3 has 17 amino acids. CDR3 protein: CASSMPRGDSYNYGYTF. The CDR3 DNA sequence: TGTGCCAGCAGTATGCCCCGAGGGGACAGCTACAACTATGGCTACACCTTC.

The gene calls are TRBV5-1 and TRBJ2-7, with TRBD1 as a possible D gene (8 bases). Germline V gives CDR1 SGHRS, CDR2 YFSETQ. Trimming pared 4 bases from V and 2 bases from J, leaving 22 bases between. CDR3 length: 17 amino acids. Here the CDR3 DNA reads TGCGCCAGCAGCCCGAAACAGACAGGGGAGGGTGCCTACGAGCAGTACTTC. Translating gives CASSPKQTGEGAYEQYF.

The rearrangement joins TRBV2 to TRBJ1-2, with a possible D match to TRBD1 (5 bases). Germline-derived CDR1 and CDR2 are SNHLY and FYNNEI. CDR3 size: 12 residues. Trimming pared 4 bases from V and 5 bases from J, leaving 8 bases between. CDR3: CASSGDVYGYTF. DNA of the CDR3: TGTGCCAGCAGTGGGGACGTTTATGGCTACACCTTC.

The chain employs TRBV4-3 and TRBJ2-2; the D gene is possibly TRBD2 (6 bases). Trimming left V 0 bases short and J 1 base short, with 9 bases between. Germline CDR1 and CDR2: LGHNA and YSLEER. The CDR3 loop spans 16 amino acids. In DNA, the CDR3 is TGCGCCAGCAGCCAAGATCGGGGGATGAACACCGGGGAGCTGTTTTTT. Translation: CASSQDRGMNTGELFF.

CDR3 sequence (DNA): TGTGCCAGCAGTGAGGTGTTACCCTACGAGCAGTACTTC. As protein: CASSEVLPYEQYF. The chain has TRBV6-4 and TRBJ2-7; D is undetermined. Deletions cut 3 bases from V and 2 bases from J, with 8 bases between. Germline V lookup: CDR1 MRHNA, CDR2 SNTAGT. This CDR3 has 13 residues.

The chain couples TRBV6-1 to TRBJ2-2; 7 nucleotides align to TRBD2. Losses at the gene ends were 1 base for V and 7 bases for J; bases not matched to a gene: 6. The CDR3 consists of 15 residues. From germline, CDR1 is MNHNS and CDR2 SASEGT. CDR3 DNA: TGTGCCAGCAGTGAAGAGGGAGGGTTGCTCGGGGAGCTGTTTTTT. Protein product: CASSEEGGLLGELFF.

The chain is built from TRBV7-2 and TRBJ1-4, with D possibly being TRBD1 (6 bases). Germline CDR1 SGHTA, CDR2 FQGNSA. The CDR3 totals 15 residues. V shed 7 bases and J shed 5 bases, with 17 bases lying between them. The CDR3 sequence is CASTPGGQANEKLFF. For the CDR3, the DNA is TGTGCCAGCACCCCGGGGGGGCAGGCGAATGAAAAACTGTTTTTT. The variable domain in full, completed from reference TRBV7-2 and TRBJ1-4, reads GAGVSQSPSNKVTEKGKDVELRCDPISGHTALYWYRQSLGQGLEFLIYFQGNSAPDKSGLPSDRFSAERTGGSVSTLTIQRTQQEDSAVYLCASTPGGQANEKLFFGSGTQLSVL.

A word on this clone: A junction end diverges from the germline sequence, so it may reflect a read error. The J gene is TRBJ1-2, the V gene TRBV7-2; unclear D gene. This CDR3 contains 13 residues. Germline CDR1 reads SGHTA; CDR2 reads FQGNSA. CDR3 region: CASSLAGSAGFAF. DNA of the CDR3: TGTGCCAGCAGCTTAGCGGGGAGTGCGGGATTCGCCTTC.

The rearrangement uses TRBV9 and TRBJ2-2; D perhaps matches TRBD1 (5 bases). The CDR3 runs to 16 residues. Per the germline V gene, CDR1 is SGDLS and CDR2 is YYNGEE. V was shortened by 6 bases and J by 1 base, with 16 bases between the two germline ends. CDR3 nucleotide sequence: TGTGCCAGCACCCGCCAGGCAGGGATGAACACCGGGGAGCTGTTTTTT. Translation gives CASTRQAGMNTGELFF.

V usage is TRBV4-3 and J usage is TRBJ2-7, with D perhaps TRBD2 (6 bases). Germline lookup yields CDR1 LGHNA and CDR2 YSLEER. The CDR3 covers 16 residues. V gave up 4 bases and J gave up 1 base, with 17 bases separating them. The CDR3 spells CASSRKAGTESYEQYF. The CDR3 region has the DNA TGCGCCAGCAGCCGGAAAGCCGGGACTGAGTCCTACGAGCAGTACTTC.

The rearrangement links TRBV28 to TRBJ2-7, with a possible D match to TRBD2 (6 bases). The CDR3 runs 12 residues. Germline CDR1 reads MDHEN; CDR2 reads SYDVKM. The germline V and J ends were trimmed by 3 bases and 6 bases, with 9 bases remaining between them. The CDR3 DNA follows: TGTGCCAGCAGTTTCGGGAGCCTCGAGCAGTACTTC. Its translation: CASSFGSLEQYF.

The chain employs TRBV5-8 and TRBJ2-1; TRBD2 is a possible D gene (6 bases). The CDR3 contains 15 residues. Looked up from germline, CDR1 is SGHTS and CDR2 is YDEGEE. Trimming took 0 bases from V and 7 from J, leaving 14 bases between them. CDR3 nucleotides: TGTGCCAGCAGCTTGGGTGGGCGGGGCTGGAATGAGCAGTTCTTC. Its translation: CASSLGGRGWNEQFF.

This chain uses TRBV6-5 with TRBJ2-7, with 8 bases matching TRBD2. The length of the CDR3 is 15 residues. The germline gives CDR1 MNHEY, CDR2 SVGAGI. J was trimmed by 2 bases and V by 3 bases; bases with no gene match: 6. The CDR3, as DNA: TGTGCCAGCAGTTATATGCGGGGGGCGACCTACGAGCAGTACTTC. It is translated as CASSYMRGATYEQYF.

The chain recombines TRBV5-1 with TRBJ2-1; D gene unclear. The V and J ends lost 4 bases and 7 bases respectively, with 15 bases between them. The CDR3 length is 14 residues. CDR1 and CDR2 (germline): SGHRS, YFSETQ. The DNA of the CDR3 is TGCGCCAGCAGCCCAAGGGTCGATATTAATGAGCAGTTCTTC. This translates into CASSPRVDINEQFF.

This clone was picked up one time. The chain links TRBV2 to TRBJ2-5; TRBD1 matches 9 bases. CDR3 size: 18 residues. V lost 5 bases, J lost 0 bases, and 13 bases stayed unmatched. Germline-derived CDR1 and CDR2 are SNHLY and FYNNEI. CDR3 nucleotides: TGTGCCAGCAGTTTCCCGGGACAGGGCGAAACCGACCAAGAGACCCAGTACTTC. Protein sequence: CASSFPGQGETDQETQYF. Full variable domain (missing parts from reference TRBV2 and TRBJ2-5): EPEVTQTPSHQVTQMGQEVILRCVPISNHLYFYWYRQILGQKVEFLVSFYNNEISEKSEIFDDQFSVERPDGSNFTLKIRSTKLEDSAMYFCASSFPGQGETDQETQYFGPGTRLLVL.

This clone was counted between two and nine times. V gene TRBV6-1 combines with J gene TRBJ1-2; D remains unclear. Between the trimmed V and J ends, which lost 4 bases and 5 bases, there was a span of 11 bases. The CDR3 has 13 residues. The germline V gene encodes CDR1 MNHNS and CDR2 SASEGT. The CDR3 sequence: CASSVRDTYGYTF. The CDR3 nucleotides read TGTGCCAGCAGTGTGCGAGACACTTATGGCTACACCTTC.

This chain connects TRBV2 to TRBJ1-1, with D possibly TRBD1 on 6 matching bases. Per germline, CDR1 SNHLY and CDR2 FYNNEI. Trimming cost V 8 bases and J 2 bases, with 15 bases left between them. The CDR3 is 14 residues long. CDR3 sequence reads: CASGRDTINTEAFF. CDR3 DNA: TGTGCCAGCGGAAGGGACACGATAAACACTGAAGCTTTCTTT.

This clone was recorded once. At one end the junction does not follow the germline gene, possibly because of a read error. The gene calls are TRBV7-2 and TRBJ1-1; tentative D call: TRBD1 (5 bases). The germline V gene has CDR1 SGHTA and CDR2 FQGNSA. CDR3 length: 14 residues. Here the CDR3 reads CASSPAGRNAEAFF. In nucleotides, the CDR3 is TGTGCCAGCAGTCCCGCAGGGAGGAACGCTGAAGCTTTCTTT.

The chain links TRBV4-3 to TRBJ1-6; no reliable D call. Trimming stripped 0 bases from V and 10 bases from J, with 13 bases between. The CDR3 spans 15 residues. Germline CDR1 reads LGHNA; CDR2 reads YSLEER. The CDR3 nucleotides are TGCGCCAGCAGCCAAGAGTTTAAGGGTCACTCACCCCTCCACTTT. Its translation: CASSQEFKGHSPLHF.

The chain has TRBV29-1 and TRBJ2-1, with D maybe TRBD2 (5 bases). CDR3 length: 12 amino acids. In germline, CDR1 is SQVTM, CDR2 ANQGSEA. Trimming stripped 3 bases from V and 4 bases from J, with 7 bases between. The CDR3: CSVEEAYNEQFF. In nucleotides, the CDR3 is TGCAGCGTTGAGGAGGCGTACAATGAGCAGTTCTTC.

The rearrangement joins TRBV5-6 to TRBJ2-7; D not certain. The V gene's germline CDR1 is SGHDT and CDR2 YYEEEE. Trimming pared 0 bases from V and 3 bases from J, leaving 10 bases between. The CDR3 totals 14 residues. CDR3: CASSLGVRIYEQYF. Written as DNA, the CDR3 is TGTGCCAGCAGCTTGGGAGTGAGGATCTACGAGCAGTACTTC.

The chain is built from TRBV6-1 and TRBJ2-7; no reliable D call. The CDR3 contains 14 residues. The germline gives CDR1 MNHNS, CDR2 SASEGT. The V gene lost 6 bases and the J gene lost 4 bases, with 16 bases spanning the gap. This CDR3 is CASRESAGPYEQYF. CDR3 bases: TGTGCCAGCAGGGAGAGCGCAGGACCGTACGAGCAGTACTTC.

The chain has TRBV7-9 and TRBJ1-3; D unresolved. Germline CDR1 and CDR2: SEHNR and FQNEAQ (reference sequence). Deletions cut 2 bases from V and 0 bases from J, with 11 bases between. The CDR3 is 16 amino acids. CDR3 protein: CASSLHPGNSGNTIYF. The CDR3 DNA is TGTGCCAGCAGCTTACATCCGGGGAACTCTGGAAACACCATATATTTT.

The chain joins TRBV2 to TRBJ2-7; tentative D call: TRBD2 (6 bases). The germline V gene has CDR1 SNHLY and CDR2 FYNNEI. The CDR3 length is 14 residues. Trimming left V 6 bases short and J 0 bases short, with 12 bases between. CDR3 DNA: TGTGCCAGCAGGCTAGCGCTTAGCTCCTACGAGCAGTACTTC. It encodes CASRLALSSYEQYF.

The chain joins TRBV4-1 to TRBJ2-4, with D possibly being TRBD1 (5 bases). Germline V lookup: CDR1 MGHRA, CDR2 YSYEKL. The V end was cut by 3 bases, the J end by 0 bases, with 15 bases between. CDR3 length equals 17 residues. CDR3 loop: CASSHASGRGAKNIQYF. The CDR3 nucleotides read TGCGCCAGCAGCCACGCCTCAGGGCGCGGAGCCAAAAACATTCAGTACTTC.

In the case of this clone: The junction departs from the called germline gene at one end, perhaps through a read error. The genes are TRBV30 and TRBJ2-7; D remains unclear. This CDR3 has 11 residues. Germline V gives CDR1 GTSNPN, CDR2 SVGIG (reference sequence). The CDR3 DNA reads as TGTGCCTGGAGTTCCCCCCGATACCTTCACTTC. It yields the protein CAWSSPRYLHF.